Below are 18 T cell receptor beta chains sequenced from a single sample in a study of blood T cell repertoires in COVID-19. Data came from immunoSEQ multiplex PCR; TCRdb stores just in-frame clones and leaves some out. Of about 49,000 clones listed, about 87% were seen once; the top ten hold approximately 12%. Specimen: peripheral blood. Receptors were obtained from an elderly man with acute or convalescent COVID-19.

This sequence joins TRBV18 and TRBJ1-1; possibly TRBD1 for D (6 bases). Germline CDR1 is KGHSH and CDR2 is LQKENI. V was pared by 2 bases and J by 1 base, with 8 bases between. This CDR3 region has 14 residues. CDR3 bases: TGTGCCAGCTCACCAGGCAGGGGGAACACTGAAGCTTTCTTT. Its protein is CASSPGRGNTEAFF.

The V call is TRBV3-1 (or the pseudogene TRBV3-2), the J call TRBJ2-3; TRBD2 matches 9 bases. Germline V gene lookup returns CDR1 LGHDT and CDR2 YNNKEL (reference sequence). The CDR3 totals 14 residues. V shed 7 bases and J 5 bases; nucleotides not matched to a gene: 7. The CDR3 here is CASTSASGEDTQYF. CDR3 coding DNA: TGTGCCAGCACTTCGGCTAGCGGGGAAGATACGCAGTATTTT.

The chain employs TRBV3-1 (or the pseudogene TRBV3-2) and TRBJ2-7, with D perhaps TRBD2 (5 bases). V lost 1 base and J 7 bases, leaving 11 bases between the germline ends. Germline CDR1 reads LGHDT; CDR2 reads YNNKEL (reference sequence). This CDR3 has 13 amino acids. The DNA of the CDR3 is TGTGCCAGCAGCCAAGTGGTTTCGGGGGAGCAGTACTTC. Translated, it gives CASSQVVSGEQYF.

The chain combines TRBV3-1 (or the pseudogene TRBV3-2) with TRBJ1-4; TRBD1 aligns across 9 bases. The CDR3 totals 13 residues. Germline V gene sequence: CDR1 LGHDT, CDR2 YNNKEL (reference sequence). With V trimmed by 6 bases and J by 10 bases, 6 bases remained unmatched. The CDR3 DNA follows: TGTGCCAGCAGGGAAACAGGGGGCGGAAAACTGTTTTTT. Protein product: CASRETGGGKLFF.

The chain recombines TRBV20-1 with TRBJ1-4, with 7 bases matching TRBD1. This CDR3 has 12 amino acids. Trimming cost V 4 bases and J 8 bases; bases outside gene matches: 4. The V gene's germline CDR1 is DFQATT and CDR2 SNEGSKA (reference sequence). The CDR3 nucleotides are TGCAGTGCTAATGACAGGGTGGAAAAACTGTTTTTT. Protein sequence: CSANDRVEKLFF.

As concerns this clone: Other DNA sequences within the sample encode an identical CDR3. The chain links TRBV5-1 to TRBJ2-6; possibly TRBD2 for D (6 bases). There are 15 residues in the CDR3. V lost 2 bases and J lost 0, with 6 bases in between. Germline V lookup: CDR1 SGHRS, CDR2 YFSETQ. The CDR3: CASSLAGSGANVLTF. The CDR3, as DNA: TGCGCCAGCAGCTTAGCGGGCTCTGGGGCCAACGTCCTGACTTTC.

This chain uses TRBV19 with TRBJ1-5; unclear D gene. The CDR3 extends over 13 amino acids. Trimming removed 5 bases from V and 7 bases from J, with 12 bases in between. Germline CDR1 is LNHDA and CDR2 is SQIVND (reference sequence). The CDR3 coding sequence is TGTGCCAGTAGTGCGGGATTGGGGCAGCCCCAGCATTTT. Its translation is CASSAGLGQPQHF.

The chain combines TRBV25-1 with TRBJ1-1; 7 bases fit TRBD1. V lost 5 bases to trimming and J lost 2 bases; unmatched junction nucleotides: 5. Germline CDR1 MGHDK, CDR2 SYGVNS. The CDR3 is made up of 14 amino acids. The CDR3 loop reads CASSIQGYNTEAFF. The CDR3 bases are TGTGCCAGCAGTATACAGGGGTATAACACTGAAGCTTTCTTT.

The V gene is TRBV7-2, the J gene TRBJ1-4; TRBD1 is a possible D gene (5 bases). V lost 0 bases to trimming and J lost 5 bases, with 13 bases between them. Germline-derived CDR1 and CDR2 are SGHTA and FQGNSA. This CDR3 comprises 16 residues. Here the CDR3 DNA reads TGTGCCAGCAGCTTAGCTGCCCGGGGGGACAATGAAAAACTGTTTTTT. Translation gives CASSLAARGDNEKLFF.

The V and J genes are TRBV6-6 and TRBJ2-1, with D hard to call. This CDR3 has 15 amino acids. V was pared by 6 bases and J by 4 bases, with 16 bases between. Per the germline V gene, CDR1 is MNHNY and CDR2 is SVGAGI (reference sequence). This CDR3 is CASRHEVGGYNEQFF. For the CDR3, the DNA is TGTGCCAGCAGACATGAGGTTGGTGGTTACAATGAGCAGTTCTTC.

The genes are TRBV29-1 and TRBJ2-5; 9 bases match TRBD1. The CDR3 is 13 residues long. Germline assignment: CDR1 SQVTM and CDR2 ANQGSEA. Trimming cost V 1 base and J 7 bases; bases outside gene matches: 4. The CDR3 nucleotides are TGCAGCGTTGAAGGGGACAGGGAAGGGACCCAGTACTTC. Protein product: CSVEGDREGTQYF.

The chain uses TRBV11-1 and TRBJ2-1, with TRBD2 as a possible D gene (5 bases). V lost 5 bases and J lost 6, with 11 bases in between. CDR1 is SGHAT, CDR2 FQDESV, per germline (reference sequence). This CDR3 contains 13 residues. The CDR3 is CASSLSRVNEQFF. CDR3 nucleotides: TGTGCCAGCAGCCTGTCGAGGGTCAATGAGCAGTTCTTC.

CDR3 amino acids: CASSILDSQRYSPLHF. The CDR3 region has the DNA TGTGCCAGTAGTATATTGGACAGCCAAAGATACTCACCCCTCCACTTT. The genes are TRBV19 and TRBJ1-6, with D perhaps matching TRBD1 (6 bases). Germline V gene data show CDR1 as LNHDA and CDR2 as SQIVND (reference sequence). The CDR3 is 16 amino acids. Between the trimmed V and J ends, which lost 2 bases and 10 bases, there was a span of 18 bases.

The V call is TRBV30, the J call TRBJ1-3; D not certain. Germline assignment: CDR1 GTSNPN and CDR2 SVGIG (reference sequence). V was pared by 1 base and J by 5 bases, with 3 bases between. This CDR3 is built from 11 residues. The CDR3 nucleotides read TGTGCCTGGAGTGAGCGAAACACCATATATTTT. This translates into CAWSERNTIYF.

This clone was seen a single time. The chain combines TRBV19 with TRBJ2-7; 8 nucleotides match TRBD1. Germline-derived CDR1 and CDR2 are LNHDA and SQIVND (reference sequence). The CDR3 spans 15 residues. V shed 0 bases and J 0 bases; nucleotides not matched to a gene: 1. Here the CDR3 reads CASSIEGQGSYEQYF. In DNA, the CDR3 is TGTGCCAGTAGTATAGAAGGACAGGGCTCCTACGAGCAGTACTTC.

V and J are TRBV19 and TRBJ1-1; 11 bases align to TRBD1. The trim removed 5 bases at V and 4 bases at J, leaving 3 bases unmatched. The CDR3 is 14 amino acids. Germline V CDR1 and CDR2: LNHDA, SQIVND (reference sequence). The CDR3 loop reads CASSSGTGGTEAFF. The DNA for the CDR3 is TGTGCCAGTAGTTCCGGGACAGGGGGCACTGAAGCTTTCTTT.

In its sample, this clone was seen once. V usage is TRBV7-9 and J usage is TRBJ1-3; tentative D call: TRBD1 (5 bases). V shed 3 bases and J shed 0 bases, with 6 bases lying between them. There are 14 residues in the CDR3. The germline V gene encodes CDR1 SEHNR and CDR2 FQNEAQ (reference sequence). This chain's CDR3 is CASSFGGSGNTIYF. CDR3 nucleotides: TGTGCCAGCAGCTTCGGGGGCTCTGGAAACACCATATATTTT. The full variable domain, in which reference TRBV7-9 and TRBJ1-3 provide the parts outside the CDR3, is DTGVSQNPRHKITKRGQNVTFRCDPISEHNRLYWYRQTLGQGPEFLTYFQNEAQLEKSRLLSDRFSAERPKGSFSTLEIQRTEQGDSAMYLCASSFGGSGNTIYFGEGSWLTVV.

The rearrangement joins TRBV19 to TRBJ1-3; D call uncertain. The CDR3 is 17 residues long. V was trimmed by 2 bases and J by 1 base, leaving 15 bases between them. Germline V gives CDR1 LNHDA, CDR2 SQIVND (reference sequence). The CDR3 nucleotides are TGTGCCAGTAGTATACGCCGCGGCGGAACTTCTGGAAACACCATATATTTT. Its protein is CASSIRRGGTSGNTIYF.